The rows below give T cell receptor beta chains drawn from one sample of a study of cytomegalovirus exposure and HLA in healthy donors. Only in-frame clones appear in the TCRdb table, and some are missing; sequencing was by immunoSEQ multiplex PCR. The table shows around 180,000 clones, with around 86% occurring only once. Material for sequencing was PBMCs. These receptors came from a young woman in good health and CMV-seronegative. CDR3s include the opening cysteine and the closing phenylalanine or tryptophan. Fields, in order: clone size, J gene, D gene, V gene, CDR3 DNA, CDR3 protein. A D gene is named only where the DNA matches it firmly. Size tells how often a clone was seen (once, few, many) or the class of an expanded clone, and some rows leave it out.

clone_size: -
j_call: TRBJ1-1
d_call: -
v_call: TRBV19
cdr3_nt: TGTGCCAGTAGTATAGGAGAAAACACTGAAGCTTTCTTT
cdr3_aa: CASSIGENTEAFF

clone_size: -
j_call: TRBJ1-1
d_call: -
v_call: TRBV18
cdr3_nt: TGTGCCAGCTCACCAAGGTCGGGACACAGGATGAACACTGAAGCTTTCTTT
cdr3_aa: CASSPRSGHRMNTEAFF

clone_size: -
j_call: TRBJ2-3
d_call: TRBD2
v_call: TRBV6-1
cdr3_nt: TGTGCCAGCAGTGGGACTAGCGGGAGGTTACCTAGCACAGATACGCAGTATTTT
cdr3_aa: CASSGTSGRLPSTDTQYF

clone_size: -
j_call: TRBJ1-5
d_call: TRBD1
v_call: TRBV19
cdr3_nt: TGTGCCAGTACTGTACAGGGGAACAATCAGCCCCAGCATTTT
cdr3_aa: CASTVQGNNQPQHF

clone_size: -
j_call: TRBJ2-4
d_call: TRBD1
v_call: TRBV10-3
cdr3_nt: TGTGCCATCAGTGAAGGGGGCCTAGCCAAAAACATTCAGTACTTC
cdr3_aa: CAISEGGLAKNIQYF

clone_size: -
j_call: TRBJ2-1
d_call: TRBD2
v_call: TRBV5-1
cdr3_nt: TGCGCCAGCAGCTTGGAACTTAGCGGGAGGGCCAGGTACAATGAGCAGTTCTTC
cdr3_aa: CASSLELSGRARYNEQFF

clone_size: -
j_call: TRBJ1-5
d_call: -
v_call: TRBV9
cdr3_nt: TGTGCCAGCAGCTCGACCGGGGAGGACAATCAGCCCCAGCATTTT
cdr3_aa: CASSSTGEDNQPQHF

clone_size: -
j_call: TRBJ1-1
d_call: TRBD1
v_call: TRBV11-2
cdr3_nt: TGTGCCAGCAGCACTCTTACAGGGGGCCTAAACATGAACACTGAAGCTTTCTTT
cdr3_aa: CASSTLTGGLNMNTEAFF

clone_size: -
j_call: TRBJ2-7
d_call: TRBD1
v_call: TRBV5-4
cdr3_nt: TGTGCCAGCAGCCTAGGGACAGGGGCCTCCTACGAGCAGTACTTC
cdr3_aa: CASSLGTGASYEQYF

clone_size: -
j_call: TRBJ2-5
d_call: TRBD1
v_call: TRBV5-4
cdr3_nt: TGTGCCAGCAGCTTGGGCGGGGACAGGAAAGAGACCCAGTACTTC
cdr3_aa: CASSLGGDRKETQYF

clone_size: -
j_call: TRBJ1-1
d_call: -
v_call: TRBV9
cdr3_nt: TGTGCCAGCAGCGTAGGGCGGGATGGTGAAGCTTTCTTT
cdr3_aa: CASSVGRDGEAFF

clone_size: few
j_call: TRBJ2-7
d_call: TRBD1
v_call: TRBV4-1
cdr3_nt: TGCGCCAGCAGCCAGGGACAGGGGGCTTACGAGCAGTACTTC
cdr3_aa: CASSQGQGAYEQYF

clone_size: -
j_call: TRBJ1-1
d_call: -
v_call: TRBV14
cdr3_nt: TGTGCCAGCAGCCTCACCGGGGACACTGAAGCTTTCTTT
cdr3_aa: CASSLTGDTEAFF

clone_size: -
j_call: TRBJ1-5
d_call: -
v_call: TRBV5-4
cdr3_nt: TGTGCCAGCAGCCTATCCGGGAACCAGCCCCAGCATTTT
cdr3_aa: CASSLSGNQPQHF

clone_size: -
j_call: TRBJ2-7
d_call: -
v_call: TRBV11-2
cdr3_nt: TGTGCCAGCAGCTTTGACCGGGACACCTCCTACGAGCAGTACTTC
cdr3_aa: CASSFDRDTSYEQYF

clone_size: -
j_call: TRBJ1-2
d_call: -
v_call: TRBV6-1
cdr3_nt: TGTGCCAGCAGTGTACGAGGAGTCTACTATGGCTACACCTTC
cdr3_aa: CASSVRGVYYGYTF

clone_size: -
j_call: TRBJ1-5
d_call: TRBD1
v_call: TRBV14
cdr3_nt: TGTGCCAGCAGCCCCGGAGGAGGGACAGGGTTAGGGTTGATCAATCAGCCCCAGCATTTT
cdr3_aa: CASSPGGGTGLGLINQPQHF

clone_size: -
j_call: TRBJ1-5
d_call: TRBD1
v_call: TRBV25-1
cdr3_nt: TGTGCCAGCAGTGAACCGGGACAGGGATCCAATCAGCCCCAGCATTTT
cdr3_aa: CASSEPGQGSNQPQHF

clone_size: -
j_call: TRBJ1-5
d_call: -
v_call: TRBV6-6
cdr3_nt: TGTGCCAGCAGTTCCTCCGCCGGTCAGCCCCAGCATTTT
cdr3_aa: CASSSSAGQPQHF

clone_size: few
j_call: TRBJ1-2
d_call: TRBD1
v_call: TRBV15
cdr3_nt: TGTGCCACCAGCAGACCACAGGGGGGCTATGGCTACACCTTC
cdr3_aa: CATSRPQGGYGYTF

clone_size: once
j_call: TRBJ2-7
d_call: TRBD1
v_call: TRBV5-1
cdr3_nt: TGCGCCAGCAGCTCTGGACAGGTGACCTACGAGCAGTACTTC
cdr3_aa: CASSSGQVTYEQYF

clone_size: -
j_call: TRBJ2-5
d_call: TRBD1
v_call: TRBV7-9
cdr3_nt: TGTGCCAGCAGCTGGACAGGGGGTGAGGAAGAGACCCAGTACTTC
cdr3_aa: CASSWTGGEEETQYF

clone_size: -
j_call: TRBJ2-7
d_call: -
v_call: TRBV6-1
cdr3_nt: TGTGCCAGCAGTGAAGTAATCTACGAGCAGTACTTC
cdr3_aa: CASSEVIYEQYF

clone_size: -
j_call: TRBJ1-5
d_call: TRBD1
v_call: TRBV11-2
cdr3_nt: TGTGCCAGCAGCTTGGGACAGTCGAGCAATCAGCCCCAGCATTTT
cdr3_aa: CASSLGQSSNQPQHF

clone_size: -
j_call: TRBJ1-1
d_call: TRBD1
v_call: TRBV5-4
cdr3_nt: TGTGCCAGCAGCTTGGGAGACAGGGCTGAAGCTTTCTTT
cdr3_aa: CASSLGDRAEAFF

clone_size: -
j_call: TRBJ1-4
d_call: TRBD1
v_call: TRBV7-9
cdr3_nt: TGTGCCAGCAGCTTAACCCCGGGACAGGGAAACGAAAAACTGTTTTTT
cdr3_aa: CASSLTPGQGNEKLFF

clone_size: -
j_call: TRBJ2-7
d_call: -
v_call: TRBV6-5
cdr3_nt: TGTGCCAGCAGTTCTACCGGTTCCTCCTACGAGCAGTACTTC
cdr3_aa: CASSSTGSSYEQYF

clone_size: few
j_call: TRBJ1-5
d_call: -
v_call: TRBV28
cdr3_nt: TGTGCCAGCAGTTTTGGAGGGTCTCTCAATCAGCCCCAGCATTTT
cdr3_aa: CASSFGGSLNQPQHF